This T cell receptor (beta chain) was recorded in a study of blood T cells in healthy people across ages. At the level of the study: Per two T cells, about one barcoded beta molecule was captured through template switching.

Study results and caveats: Estimates of diversity drawn from one million T cells were considered underestimates.

In this sample, this clonotype turned up many times. What it binds is not known. CDR1 is LGHNA and CDR2 is YSLEER in the germline V gene. The CDR3 spans 18 residues. V lost 0 bases, J lost 6 bases, and 23 bases lay in between. Isolated per sample were at least 6.5 million PBMCs. A sample-barcoded 5' primer and a J-beta primer mix were used in a second PCR of roughly 6 to 11 cycles. Each of the cDNA molecules was tagged by a template-switch adaptor with 12 random nucleotides. TCRdb used MiXCR to reprocess the 5' RACE reads, holding one entry per CDR3 protein. The sample contains about 720,000 distinct CDR3 sequences, around a fifth of which appear only once.

The chain carries TRBV4-3 and TRBJ1-2; no clear D. The sample taken for sequencing was blood. The origin of this receptor is a man aged 65-85 years in good health. The CDR3 DNA sequence: TGCGCCAGCAGCCAAGACGGAGATGTGGTAGAATCCATGGATGGCTACACCTTC. It specifies CASSQDGDVVESMDGYTF.